Presented here are 2 T cell receptor beta chains from one specimen sequenced in a study of CD8+CD57+ T cells in acquired aplastic anemia. Patients picked for sequencing had shown CD8+CD57+ cell expansion detected by flow cytometry. TCR beta VDJ and CDR3 were profiled, and genomic DNA was the template. TCRdb ran MiXCR on the reads and lists one entry per CDR3 protein. The sample carries approximately 150,000 distinct CDR3 sequences, 71% recorded once. Sequenced input: sorted CD4+, CD8+, or CD8+CD57+ T cells (not recorded which) from PBMCs. Every receptor here comes from a human donor with aplastic anemia.

The V gene is TRBV19, the J gene TRBJ2-2; the D call may be TRBD1 or TRBD2 (5 bases each). CDR1 is LNHDA, CDR2 SQIVND, per germline (reference sequence). The length of the CDR3 is 15 residues. The germline V and J ends were trimmed by 3 bases and 4 bases, with 12 bases remaining between them. The CDR3 nucleotides are TGTGCCAGTAGTATGGGGGTGATGGGCACCGGGGAGCTGTTTTTT. Translating gives CASSMGVMGTGELFF.

The rearrangement uses TRBV10-3 and TRBJ2-3; D gene ambiguous. The V gene lost 10 bases and the J gene lost 0 bases, with 17 bases spanning the gap. CDR3 size: 15 residues. CDR1 ENHRY and CDR2 SYGVKD come from the germline V gene. In DNA, the CDR3 is TGTGCCACCTGCCCAAGGACCCCTAGCACAGATACGCAGTATTTT. This codes for CATCPRTPSTDTQYF.